The present TCR beta chain was sequenced within a study of blood T cell repertoires in COVID-19. Study summary: The United States, Italy and Spain provided the acute and convalescent COVID-19 samples. From T cells, B-cell-depleted T cells, or PBMCs came the material, which was cDNA or gDNA.

This CDR3 spans 13 amino acids. Germline V gene sequence: CDR1 SGDLS, CDR2 YYNGEE. The J segment lost 7 bases and the V segment lost 3 bases, leaving 4 bases of the junction unmatched. In the authors' workflow: Nucleated cell number was recorded as an estimate derived from reference gene primer amplification. Sequenced by immunoSEQ multiplex PCR; TCRdb stores in-frame clones only, minus some. The V and J calls and clone size come from that table; D and trimming were worked out from the DNA. The table lists over 90,000 clones, around nine tenths of them singletons. This clonotype originated in an elderly man with acute or convalescent COVID-19. Sequencing input: peripheral blood. V gene TRBV9 combines with J gene TRBJ1-1, with 9 nucleotides matching TRBD1. CDR3 nucleotide sequence: TGTGCCAGCAGCGCGGACAGGGGTCTTGAAGCTTTCTTT. Its protein product is CASSADRGLEAFF. Looking up the rest from reference TRBV9 and TRBJ1-1 gives the full variable domain: DSGVTQTPKHLITATGQRVTLRCSPRSGDLSVYWYQQSLDQGLQFLIQYYNGEERAKGNILERFSAQQFPDLHSELNLSSLELGDSALYFCASSADRGLEAFFGQGTRLTVV.